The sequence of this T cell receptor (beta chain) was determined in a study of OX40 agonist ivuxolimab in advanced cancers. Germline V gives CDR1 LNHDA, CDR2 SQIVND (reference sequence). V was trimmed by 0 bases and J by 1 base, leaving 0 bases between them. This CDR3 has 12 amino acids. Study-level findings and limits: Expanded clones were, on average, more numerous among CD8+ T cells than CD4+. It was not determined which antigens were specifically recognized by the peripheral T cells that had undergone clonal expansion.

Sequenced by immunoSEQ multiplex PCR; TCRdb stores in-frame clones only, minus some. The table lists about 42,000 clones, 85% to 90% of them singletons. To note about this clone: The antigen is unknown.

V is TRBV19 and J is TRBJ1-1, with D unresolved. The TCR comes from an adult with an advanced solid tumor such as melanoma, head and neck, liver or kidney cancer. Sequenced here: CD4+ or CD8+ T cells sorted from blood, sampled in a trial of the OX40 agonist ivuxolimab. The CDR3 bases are TGTGCCAGTAGTATAGAGAACACTGAAGCTTTCTTT. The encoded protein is CASSIENTEAFF.